This T cell receptor beta chain was sequenced in a study of blood T cell repertoires in COVID-19 (dated by TCRdb to the early 2020s). In terms of the full investigation: Collaborator samples came from the United States, Italy and Spain and covered acute and convalescent phases of COVID-19. The repertoires were released in a freely available public database meant as a resource for research on the immune response to SARS-CoV-2. Samples came from the ongoing ImmuneRACE study (first 160 participants) plus 1,254 subjects from 6 global collaborators. Nearly every sample came with metadata listing a de-identified subject ID, COVID-19 status, age in years and sex. Deeply sampled blood TCRbeta repertoires from subjects exposed to, actively infected with, or recovered from COVID-19 were included in the dataset. The material from the prospective study consisted of cDNA or gDNA derived from T cells, B-cell-depleted T cells, or PBMCs. HLA class I and class II types, where available, came from metadata supplied by the sample provider rather than from assay-based typing. The study at large found these results: How much clinical and demographic metadata was included differed by source and by participant, and the metadata was provided uncurated.

TCRbeta CDR3 regions were amplified from genomic DNA using the immunoSEQ Assay, a bias-controlled multiplex PCR. The original methods were these. Nucleated cell counts per sample were estimated from amplification of reference gene primers within the assay. Sequence reads were collapsed and filtered to measure the absolute abundance of every unique TCRbeta CDR3 rearrangement. Productive Simpson clonality was computed per sample as the square root of Simpson's diversity index over productive rearrangements. The immuneACCESS repertoire file appears here via TCRdb, limited to in-frame rearrangements. These files lack a portion of the clones; in checked studies, under half of the deficit traces to unresolved V genes, and the cause of the others is not known. V, J and clone size derive from that table, while D and trimming were established from the DNA sequence. The sample data list some 170,000 clones, and over 80% of these were observed just once. The ten largest clones take up approximately 8.7% of the sample.

Each collaborating institution followed its own protocols to collect whole blood in K2EDTA tubes. For TCRbeta analysis, collaborators shipped samples as frozen whole blood, isolated PBMCs, or DNA extracted from either of those sample types. Comments on this clone: No antigen is known for it. Within one base of it there is no much larger clone, and no base qualities were kept.

Germline trimming amounts to 5 bases on V and 5 bases on J, with 3 as the count of junction bases outside the gene matches. The germline V gene encodes CDR1 SGHKS and CDR2 YYEKEE (reference sequence). The CDR3 covers 13 residues, taking in both the cysteine and the phenylalanine. CDR3 DNA is the only sequence kept; it has 39 bases, read in frame from the first base. This chain joins TRBV5-5 to TRBJ2-2; 7 bases in the junction line up with TRBD1. The TCR was taken from a woman aged 70-85 years with acute or convalescent COVID-19. The material sequenced was peripheral blood. CDR3 sequence: CASRIQGTGELFF. The DNA is TGTGCCAGCAGGATACAGGGGACCGGGGAGCTGTTTTTT.